This TCR beta chain was recorded in a study of blood T cell repertoires in COVID-19. Overall study context: Sites across the United States, Italy and Spain contributed samples from acute and convalescent COVID-19. Sources were T cells, B-cell-depleted T cells, or PBMCs; the material itself was cDNA or gDNA.

The CDR3 is made up of 19 amino acids. In germline, CDR1 is SGHVS, CDR2 FQNEAQ. With 4 bases removed from V and 5 bases from J, the gap between germline ends came to 26 bases. The repertoire was sequenced with immunoSEQ multiplex PCR; TCRdb's copy has only in-frame clones and lacks some. The sample contains under 200,000 clones, 80% to 85% of which appear only once. Followed over time, Seattle patients had been enrolled while infection was active. The sample consisted of peripheral blood. The chain uses TRBV7-8 and TRBJ2-2; a weak D match, TRBD2 (6 bases). This TCR was recovered from a woman in her seventies with COVID-19, enrolled during active disease. CDR3 nucleotide sequence: TGTGCCAGCAGCTGGGGGAGTAGCGGACCTAATCGACTTACCGGGGAGCTGTTTTTT. It translates to CASSWGSSGPNRLTGELFF.